This T cell receptor beta chain was found in a study of blood T cell repertoires in COVID-19. Looking at the study overall: Italy, Spain and the United States were the sources of the convalescent and acute COVID-19 samples. T cells, B-cell-depleted T cells, or PBMCs provided the cDNA or gDNA that served as material.

About this clone: Other nucleotide sequences from this sample produce the same CDR3.

The CDR3 has 13 amino acids. Germline V CDR1 and CDR2: KGHSH, LQKENI. V gave up 6 bases and J gave up 3 bases; unmatched junction bases: 0. Method: immunoSEQ multiplex PCR; TCRdb's copy keeps in-frame clones and lacks some. Counted here are about 100,000 clones, around three quarters occurring once; the ten biggest clones make up approximately 8.7%. This receptor was identified in a man aged 50-59 years who had recovered from COVID-19. The chain recombines TRBV18 with TRBJ2-7; 12 bases are a match to TRBD2. The sample comprised peripheral blood. This CDR3 is CASSTSGGYEQYF. CDR3 nucleotides: TGTGCCAGCTCGACTAGCGGGGGCTACGAGCAGTACTTC.